The rows below give T cell receptor beta chains drawn from one sample of a study of beta chain features in type 1 diabetes. Assay used: immunoSEQ multiplex PCR; TCRdb lists only in-frame clones, some missing. The sample holds 330,000 or so clones, around 20% seen once. The specimen sequenced was naive CD4+ T cells from blood. The source is a woman aged 18-30 years in good health. CDR3s include the opening cysteine and the closing phenylalanine or tryptophan. Size is stated for part of the rows, as once, few or many counts, or as a class when the clone is expanded.

>TRBJ2-7|14|TRBV7-3|-
CASSTGQGRWEQYF
>TRBJ2-2|16|TRBV7-2|few
CASSLVLAGDTGELFF
>TRBJ2-5|14|TRBV5-4|once
CASSLKSFEETQYF
>TRBJ2-1|12|TRBV18|few
CASSPREGEQFF
>TRBJ1-2|12|TRBV30|few
CAWSILSYGYTF
>TRBJ2-7|16|TRBV5-5|-
CASSLGPATGVNEQYF
>TRBJ2-1|16|TRBV15|-
CATSRSTDFSYNEQFF
>TRBJ1-1|15|TRBV18|-
CASSPSLGGDTEAFF
>TRBJ1-2|13|TRBV5-1|few
CASSLRQGDGYTF
>TRBJ1-2|15|TRBV7-2|-
CASSLRGGGSYGYTF
>TRBJ2-1|14|TRBV18|-
CASSPLAGGAEQFF
>TRBJ2-3|14|TRBV6-1|-
CASRPDISTDTQYF
>TRBJ2-4|15|TRBV7-8|few
CASSRDALAKNIQYF
>TRBJ2-1|18|TRBV4-1|-
CASSQGRLGLAGVGEQFF
>TRBJ2-3|13|TRBV19|few
CASSREGADTQYF
>TRBJ2-7|15|TRBV5-1|few
CASSLDTSGIYEQYF
>TRBJ2-1|16|TRBV5-1|-
CASSLGFSGGADEQFF
>TRBJ1-2|13|TRBV29-1|-
CSVEVVSNYGYTF
>TRBJ1-1|15|TRBV4-1|few
CASSNPIRSNTEAFF
>TRBJ2-7|14|TRBV30|few
CAWIPGGSTYEQYF
>TRBJ2-3|16|TRBV29-1|few
CSVGPSNAGGTDTQYF
>TRBJ1-2|15|TRBV9|-
CASSDPGARDYGYTF
>TRBJ2-3|13|TRBV29-1|few
CSVVQGLGNTQYF
>TRBJ2-3|14|TRBV6-1|-
CASSEGHSTDTQYF
>TRBJ1-1|13|TRBV5-4|few
CASSFGTVPEAFF
>TRBJ1-5|16|TRBV19|-
CASSIWTFRSNQPQHF
>TRBJ2-6|16|TRBV29-1|few
CSVSGLAGSGANVLTF
>TRBJ2-6|14|TRBV29-1|few
CSVEQGSGANVLTF
>TRBJ1-5|13|TRBV29-1|-
CSVEGQGGQPQHF
>TRBJ2-3|16|TRBV5-1|-
CASSLELAGGTDTQYF
>TRBJ2-5|11|TRBV2|-
CASSVEETQYF
>TRBJ2-7|14|TRBV27|few
CASSLAGNSYEQYF
>TRBJ1-2|13|TRBV6-1|-
CASSRDRNYGYTF
>TRBJ1-2|14|TRBV19|few
CASSAGTAGYGYTF
>TRBJ2-3|15|TRBV7-8|few
CASSLWVQLSDTQYF
>TRBJ1-6|14|TRBV5-1|-
CASRLGLYNSPLHF
>TRBJ2-4|15|TRBV4-1|few
CASSRSGTGGNIQYF
>TRBJ2-7|14|TRBV6-6|-
CASTSGGSDHEQYF
>TRBJ2-4|15|TRBV2|few
CASLPGQIAKNIQYF